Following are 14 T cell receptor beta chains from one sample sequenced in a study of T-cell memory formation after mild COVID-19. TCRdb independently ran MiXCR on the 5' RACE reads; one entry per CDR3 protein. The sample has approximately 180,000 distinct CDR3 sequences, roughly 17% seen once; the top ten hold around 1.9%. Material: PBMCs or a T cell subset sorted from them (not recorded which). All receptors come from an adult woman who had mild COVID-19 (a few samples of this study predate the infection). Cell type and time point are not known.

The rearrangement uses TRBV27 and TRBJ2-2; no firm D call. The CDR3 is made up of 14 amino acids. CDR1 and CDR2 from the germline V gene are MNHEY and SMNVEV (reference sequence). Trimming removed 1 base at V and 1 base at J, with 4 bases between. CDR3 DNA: TGTGCCAGCAGTTTATATAGGAACACCGGGGAGCTGTTTTTT. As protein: CASSLYRNTGELFF.

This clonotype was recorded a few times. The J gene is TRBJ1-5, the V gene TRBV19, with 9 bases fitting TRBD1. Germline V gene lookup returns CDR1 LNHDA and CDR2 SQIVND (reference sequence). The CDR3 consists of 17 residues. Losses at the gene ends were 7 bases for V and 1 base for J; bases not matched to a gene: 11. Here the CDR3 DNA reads TGTGCCAGTAAGAGGTCCGGGACAGGGAGAAGCAATCAGCCCCAGCATTTT. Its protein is CASKRSGTGRSNQPQHF.

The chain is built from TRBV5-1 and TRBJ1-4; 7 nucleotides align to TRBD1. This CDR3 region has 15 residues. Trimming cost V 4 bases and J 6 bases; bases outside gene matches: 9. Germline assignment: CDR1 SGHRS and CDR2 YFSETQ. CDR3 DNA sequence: TGCGCCAGCAGCGCGGCGGGACAGCGATATGAAAAACTGTTTTTT. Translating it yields CASSAAGQRYEKLFF.

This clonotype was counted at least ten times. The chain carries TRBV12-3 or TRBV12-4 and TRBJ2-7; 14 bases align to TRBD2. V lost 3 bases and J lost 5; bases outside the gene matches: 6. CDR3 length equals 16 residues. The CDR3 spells CASSFLWTSGRHEQYF. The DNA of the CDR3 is TGTGCCAGCAGTTTCCTGTGGACTAGCGGGAGGCACGAGCAGTACTTC.

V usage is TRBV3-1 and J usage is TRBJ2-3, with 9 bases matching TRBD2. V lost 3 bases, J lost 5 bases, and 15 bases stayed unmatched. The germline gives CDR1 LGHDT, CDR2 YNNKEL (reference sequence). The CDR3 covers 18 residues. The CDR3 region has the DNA TGTGCCAGCAGCCAGGCGGCTAGCGGGGTTGGCCTTGGAGATACGCAGTATTTT. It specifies CASSQAASGVGLGDTQYF.

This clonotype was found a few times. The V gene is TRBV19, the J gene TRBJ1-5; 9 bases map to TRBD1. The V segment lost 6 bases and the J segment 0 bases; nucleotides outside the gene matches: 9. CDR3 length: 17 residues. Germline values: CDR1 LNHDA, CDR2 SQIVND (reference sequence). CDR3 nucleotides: TGTGCCAGTAGCCAAATAGGACAGGGGAGTAGCAATCAGCCCCAGCATTTT. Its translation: CASSQIGQGSSNQPQHF.

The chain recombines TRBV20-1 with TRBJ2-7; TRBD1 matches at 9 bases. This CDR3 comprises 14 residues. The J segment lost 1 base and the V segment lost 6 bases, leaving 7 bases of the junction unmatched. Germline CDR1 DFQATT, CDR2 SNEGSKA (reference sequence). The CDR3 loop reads CSATGTGNSYEQYF. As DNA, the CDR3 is TGCAGTGCAACCGGGACAGGGAATTCCTACGAGCAGTACTTC.

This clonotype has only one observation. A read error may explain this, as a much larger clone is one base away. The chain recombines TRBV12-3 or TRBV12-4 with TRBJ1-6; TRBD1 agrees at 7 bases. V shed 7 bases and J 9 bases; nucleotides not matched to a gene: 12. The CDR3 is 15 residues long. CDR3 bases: TGTGCCAGCACCCACAGGGGACAGCACAGTTCACCCCTCCACTTT. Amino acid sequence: CASTHRGQHSSPLHF.

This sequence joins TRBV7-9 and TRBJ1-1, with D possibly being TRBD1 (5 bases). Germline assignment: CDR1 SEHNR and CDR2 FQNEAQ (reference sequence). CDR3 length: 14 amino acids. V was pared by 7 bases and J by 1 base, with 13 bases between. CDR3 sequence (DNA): TGTGCCAGCAACCCTGTCGGACAGAACACTGAAGCTTTCTTT. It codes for CASNPVGQNTEAFF.

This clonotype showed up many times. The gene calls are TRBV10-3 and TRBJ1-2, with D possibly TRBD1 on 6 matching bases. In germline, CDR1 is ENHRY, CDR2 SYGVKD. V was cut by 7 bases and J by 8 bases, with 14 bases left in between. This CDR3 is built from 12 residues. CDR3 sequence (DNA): TGTGCCATCACCACGACAGGAGGAGGCTACACCTTC. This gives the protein CAITTTGGGYTF.

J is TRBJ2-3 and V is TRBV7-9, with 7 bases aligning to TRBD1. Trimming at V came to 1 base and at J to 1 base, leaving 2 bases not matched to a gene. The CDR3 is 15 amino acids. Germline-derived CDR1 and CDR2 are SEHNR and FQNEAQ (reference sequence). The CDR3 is CASSLGDSGTDTQYF. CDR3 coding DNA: TGTGCCAGCAGCTTAGGGGACAGCGGCACAGATACGCAGTATTTT.

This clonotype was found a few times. The CDR3 sequence: CASSSGPSHGYTF. CDR3 coding DNA: TGTGCCAGCAGCTCCGGACCCTCCCATGGCTACACCTTC. The V and J genes are TRBV7-3 and TRBJ1-2; D is unclear. The CDR3 totals 13 residues. Germline V CDR1 and CDR2: SGHTA, FQGTGA. V lost 4 bases and J lost 6, with 12 bases in between.

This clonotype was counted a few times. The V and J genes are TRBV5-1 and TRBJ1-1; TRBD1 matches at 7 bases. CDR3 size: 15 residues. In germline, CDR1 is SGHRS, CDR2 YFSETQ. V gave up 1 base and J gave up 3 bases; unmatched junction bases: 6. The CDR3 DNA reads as TGCGCCAGCAGCTTGAGACAGGGCCCCGACACTGAAGCTTTCTTT. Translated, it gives CASSLRQGPDTEAFF.

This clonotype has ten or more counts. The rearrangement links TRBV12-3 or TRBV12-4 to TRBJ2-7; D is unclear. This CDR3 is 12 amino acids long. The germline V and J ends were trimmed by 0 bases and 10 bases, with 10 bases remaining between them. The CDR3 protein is CASSLAFLSQYF. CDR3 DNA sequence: TGTGCCAGCAGTTTAGCGTTTCTTTCCCAGTACTTC.